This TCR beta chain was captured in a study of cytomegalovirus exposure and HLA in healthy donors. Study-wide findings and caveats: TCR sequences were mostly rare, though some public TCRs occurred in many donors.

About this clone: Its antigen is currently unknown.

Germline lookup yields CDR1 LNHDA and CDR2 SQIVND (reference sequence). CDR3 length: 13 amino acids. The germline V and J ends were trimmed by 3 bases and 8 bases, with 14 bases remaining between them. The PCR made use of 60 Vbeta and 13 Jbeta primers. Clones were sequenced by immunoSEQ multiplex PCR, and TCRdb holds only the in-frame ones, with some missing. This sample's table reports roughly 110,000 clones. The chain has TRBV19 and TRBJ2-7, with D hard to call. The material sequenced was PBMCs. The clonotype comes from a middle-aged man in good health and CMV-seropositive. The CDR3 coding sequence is TGTGCCAGTAGTATTGGGCAGTACAATAAGCAGTACTTC. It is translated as CASSIGQYNKQYF.